This T cell receptor beta chain was recorded in a study of blood T cell repertoires in COVID-19. The overall study: Samples of COVID-19 (acute and convalescent) were obtained from the United States, Italy and Spain. PBMCs, B-cell-depleted T cells, or T cells provided the cDNA or gDNA that made up the material.

TCRdb's copy holds only in-frame clones and misses some; the assay was immunoSEQ multiplex PCR. The sample contains 64,000 or so clones, 75% to 85% of which appear only once. The CDR3 is 13 amino acids. CDR1 and CDR2 from the germline V gene are SGHVS and FNYEAQ. With 5 bases removed from V and 9 bases from J, the gap between germline ends came to 14 bases. This sequence was found in a human donor in a cohort sampled during active COVID-19. The chain links TRBV7-6 to TRBJ1-5; a possible D gene is TRBD1 (6 bases). Sequencing was carried out using peripheral blood. CDR3 nucleotides: TGTGCCAGCAGCCTACCTGGACAGCGGCCCCAGCATTTT. It translates to CASSLPGQRPQHF.